Listed here is a single T cell receptor (beta chain). Germline values: CDR1 GTSNPN, CDR2 SVGIG (reference sequence). The V end was cut by 7 bases, the J end by 7 bases, with 16 bases between. The CDR3 sequence is 13 residues long. The sample originates from a study of identical twins. Each cDNA held unique molecular identifiers, and template switching gave it a universal primer site. TCRdb reprocessed the 5' RACE reads via MiXCR and lists one record per CDR3 protein. The data hold a few hundred thousand distinct CDR3 sequences, with around 9% observed a single time. This clonotype was sampled from a woman between 50 and 59 years old in good health. The sequenced material came from naive T cells sorted from blood. The chain carries TRBV30 and TRBJ1-4; D possibly corresponds to TRBD1 (5 bases). The CDR3 sequence: CASRTSGGEKLFF. CDR3 bases: TGTGCCTCCCGGACATCGGGGGGTGAAAAACTGTTTTTT. The full variable domain, its missing parts supplied by reference TRBV30 and TRBJ1-4, is SQTIHQWPATLVQPVGSPLSLECTVEGTSNPNLYWYRQAAGRGLQLLFYSVGIGQISSEVPQNLSASRPQDRQFILSSKKLLLSDSGFYLCASRTSGGEKLFFGSGTQLSVL.